Below are 18 T cell receptor beta chains sequenced from a single sample in a study of T cell repertoires in cytomegalovirus infection. Using its own MiXCR run on the reads, TCRdb lists one record per CDR3 protein. The table lists some 170,000 distinct CDR3 sequences, about a sixth of them singletons. The sequencing sample was made of CD8+ T cells from PBMCs. These receptors all come from a human donor in good health (CMV status not recorded). Some clones in this sample may be carry-over from other donors' samples.

The rearrangement links TRBV6-6 to TRBJ1-1, with D uncertain. The CDR3 consists of 13 residues. From germline, CDR1 is MNHNY and CDR2 SVGAGI (reference sequence). V was pared by 6 bases and J by 0 bases, with 8 bases between. The CDR3 nucleotides read TGTGCCAGCAGCGACAATTTGAACACTGAAGCTTTCTTT. Encoded protein: CASSDNLNTEAFF.

Turning to this clonotype: At one end, the junction sequence differs from germline, possibly due to a read error. The V gene is TRBV4-3, the J gene TRBJ2-1; 10 nucleotides align to TRBD2. This CDR3 region has 14 residues. Germline V lookup: CDR1 LGHNA, CDR2 YSLEER. This CDR3 is CASSGRGLNNEQFF. The CDR3 nucleotides read TGCGCGAGCAGCGGGAGGGGGCTCAACAATGAGCAGTTCTTC.

This clonotype was observed a few times. The chain couples TRBV7-2 to TRBJ1-6; D is perhaps TRBD1 (6 bases). Germline CDR1 is SGHTA and CDR2 is FQGNSA. The CDR3 is made up of 16 amino acids. Trimming left V 4 bases short and J 6 bases short, with 16 bases between. The CDR3 loop is CASSSEGQTGNSPLHF. The CDR3 DNA reads TGTGCCAGCAGCTCTGAAGGACAGACGGGTAATTCACCCCTCCACTTT.

The chain is built from TRBV7-6 and TRBJ2-7; 8 bases align to TRBD1. This CDR3 has 14 residues. V trimming: 4 bases; J trimming: 6 bases; junction bases outside the gene matches: 8. CDR1 is SGHVS, CDR2 FNYEAQ, per germline. This CDR3 reads CASSYGQGAGEQYF. The DNA for the CDR3 is TGTGCCAGCAGCTACGGCCAGGGGGCTGGCGAGCAGTACTTC.

The chain links TRBV18 to TRBJ2-3; possible D gene TRBD2, 6 bases. CDR1 and CDR2 from the germline V gene are KGHSH and LQKENI. V shed 2 bases and J shed 2 bases, with 11 bases lying between them. The CDR3 is 15 residues long. The CDR3 sequence: CASSPGRGFTDTQYF. The CDR3 DNA reads as TGTGCCAGCTCACCAGGCCGGGGGTTCACAGATACGCAGTATTTT.

The chain uses TRBV29-1 and TRBJ2-3, with 9 bases matching TRBD1. Per the germline V gene, CDR1 is SQVTM and CDR2 is ANQGSEA. This CDR3 has 16 amino acids. The V gene end was trimmed by 6 bases and the J gene end by 4 bases; junction bases not matched to a gene: 14. CDR3 residues: CSVEFRDRVFADTQYF. The CDR3 DNA follows: TGCAGCGTCGAGTTCCGGGACAGGGTGTTTGCAGATACGCAGTATTTT.

The rearrangement links TRBV6-2 or TRBV6-3 to TRBJ2-1; D unresolved. The CDR3 contains 11 residues. V gave up 4 bases and J gave up 10 bases, with 8 bases separating them. Germline V CDR1 and CDR2: MNHEY, SVGEGT. The CDR3 loop is CASSFGPEQFF. The CDR3 DNA reads TGTGCCAGCAGTTTCGGACCAGAGCAGTTCTTC.

This clonotype appeared a few times. This chain joins TRBV2 and TRBJ1-1; D unresolved. Germline lookup yields CDR1 SNHLY and CDR2 FYNNEI. This CDR3 comprises 16 residues. The V end was cut by 3 bases, the J end by 3 bases, with 17 bases between. The CDR3 sequence: CASSEFVGRTDTEAFF. The CDR3 DNA sequence: TGTGCCAGCAGTGAGTTTGTGGGTAGAACAGACACTGAAGCTTTCTTT. The full variable domain, rest sourced from reference TRBV2 and TRBJ1-1, is EPEVTQTPSHQVTQMGQEVILRCVPISNHLYFYWYRQILGQKVEFLVSFYNNEISEKSEIFDDQFSVERPDGSNFTLKIRSTKLEDSAMYFCASSEFVGRTDTEAFFGQGTRLTVV.

A few counts support this clonotype. The CDR3 sequence is CSVVLAGGEGTDTQYF. CDR3 nucleotides: TGCAGCGTTGTACTAGCGGGGGGCGAGGGGACAGATACGCAGTATTTT. The V call is TRBV29-1, the J call TRBJ2-3; 12 nucleotides match TRBD2. Trimming took 4 bases from V and 3 from J; bases not matched to a gene: 8. In germline, CDR1 is SQVTM, CDR2 ANQGSEA. The CDR3 totals 16 residues.

This chain uses TRBV12-3 or TRBV12-4 with TRBJ2-6, with D perhaps matching TRBD1 (5 bases). This CDR3 contains 18 residues. V was pared by 5 bases and J by 1 base, with 18 bases between. CDR3 protein: CASSNQGSFRSGANVLTF. The CDR3 coding sequence is TGTGCCAGCAGTAATCAGGGTTCTTTTCGTTCTGGGGCCAACGTCCTGACTTTC.

The V and J genes are TRBV6-2 or TRBV6-3 and TRBJ1-5, with D hard to call. The CDR3 is 12 residues long. CDR1 and CDR2 from the germline V gene are MNHEY and SVGEGT. Trimming shortened V by 2 bases and J by 4 bases, and 3 bases separated the two germline ends. The CDR3 here is CASSYRNQPQHF. Written as DNA, the CDR3 is TGTGCCAGCAGTTACAGGAATCAGCCCCAGCATTTT.

This clonotype was detected a few times. This sequence joins TRBV30 and TRBJ1-2; no clear D. Germline V lookup: CDR1 GTSNPN, CDR2 SVGIG (reference sequence). Trimming cost V 2 bases and J 4 bases, with 17 bases left between them. This CDR3 contains 15 residues. The CDR3 DNA is TGTGCCTGGAGTTCCCGGGCTCTGATTTTCTATGGCTACACCTTC. Residues: CAWSSRALIFYGYTF.

This clonotype was detected only a few times. V gene TRBV24-1 combines with J gene TRBJ2-3; no firm D call. CDR1 is KGHDR, CDR2 SFDVKD, per germline. V shed 12 bases and J shed 5 bases, with 20 bases lying between them. The CDR3 has 14 amino acids. The CDR3 region is CAPQDATEGDTQYF. The CDR3 region has the DNA TGTGCCCCCCAAGATGCCACTGAAGGAGATACGCAGTATTTT.

CDR3 bases: TGTGCCAGCGCGTTCGCCGGTGGCTACGAGCAGTACTTC. Protein: CASAFAGGYEQYF. The chain recombines TRBV6-2 or TRBV6-3 with TRBJ2-7; D not resolved. Germline assignment: CDR1 MNHEY and CDR2 SVGEGT. The CDR3 has 13 amino acids. V shed 8 bases and J shed 3 bases, with 14 bases lying between them.

This clonotype showed up just a few times. This chain links TRBV29-1 with TRBJ1-1; D gene unclear. Germline values: CDR1 SQVTM, CDR2 ANQGSEA. The CDR3 runs 11 residues. The germline V and J ends were trimmed by 4 bases and 7 bases, with 10 bases remaining between them. CDR3 coding DNA: TGCAGCGTTGCGCCGTTCGGTGAAGCTTTCTTT. Its translation: CSVAPFGEAFF. The complete variable domain, with remaining parts taken from reference TRBV29-1 and TRBJ1-1, reads SAVISQKPSRDICQRGTSLTIQCQVDSQVTMMFWYRQQPGQSLTLIATANQGSEATYESGFVIDKFPISRPNLTFSTLTVSNMSPEDSSIYLCSVAPFGEAFFGQGTRLTVV.

This clonotype was observed a handful of times. The chain couples TRBV6-2 or TRBV6-3 to TRBJ2-1, with 10 bases lining up with TRBD1. Per germline, CDR1 MNHEY and CDR2 SVGEGT. J gave up 6 bases and V 5 bases, and 7 bases lay outside the gene matches. The CDR3 runs to 15 residues. The CDR3 region has the DNA TGTGCCAGCAGTCTCGGGACAGGGGCATTCAATGAGCAGTTCTTC. This encodes CASSLGTGAFNEQFF.

This clonotype was recorded a few times. The gene calls are TRBV30 and TRBJ1-2, with D perhaps matching TRBD1 (6 bases). This CDR3 has 14 amino acids. From germline, CDR1 is GTSNPN and CDR2 SVGIG (reference sequence). Trimming shortened V by 2 bases and J by 4 bases, and 14 bases separated the two germline ends. The CDR3 coding sequence is TGTGCCTGGAGTCTACCGGGGGCGAGCTATGGCTACACCTTC. Translated, it gives CAWSLPGASYGYTF. The variable domain in full, with the rest retrieved from reference TRBV30 and TRBJ1-2, is SQTIHQWPATLVQPVGSPLSLECTVEGTSNPNLYWYRQAAGRGLQLLFYSVGIGQISSEVPQNLSASRPQDRQFILSSKKLLLSDSGFYLCAWSLPGASYGYTFGSGTRLTVV.

The chain has TRBV12-3 or TRBV12-4 and TRBJ1-3; maybe TRBD1 (5 bases). CDR3 length: 13 residues. V gave up 5 bases and J gave up 2 bases, with 7 bases separating them. The chain's CDR3 is CASSGTAGNTIYF. The CDR3 DNA reads as TGTGCCAGCAGTGGGACCGCTGGAAACACCATATATTTT.